This T cell receptor beta chain was identified in a study of OX40 agonist ivuxolimab in advanced cancers. Germline CDR1 LGHNA, CDR2 YSLEER. V was shortened by 0 bases and J by 7 bases, with 19 bases between the two germline ends. The CDR3 sequence is 16 residues long. Clones were read by immunoSEQ multiplex PCR, and TCRdb kept only the in-frame ones, dropping some. In the table there are about 84,000 clones, roughly 94% of which are singletons. The chain uses TRBV4-3 and TRBJ2-7; a weak D match, TRBD2 (5 bases). The source was CD4+ or CD8+ T cells sorted from blood, collected in a trial of the OX40 agonist ivuxolimab. This sequence originates from an adult with an advanced solid tumor such as melanoma, head and neck, liver or kidney cancer. CDR3 sequence reads: CASSQDLRGSPREQYF. DNA of the CDR3: TGCGCCAGCAGCCAAGATCTCCGGGGAAGCCCTCGGGAGCAGTACTTC.